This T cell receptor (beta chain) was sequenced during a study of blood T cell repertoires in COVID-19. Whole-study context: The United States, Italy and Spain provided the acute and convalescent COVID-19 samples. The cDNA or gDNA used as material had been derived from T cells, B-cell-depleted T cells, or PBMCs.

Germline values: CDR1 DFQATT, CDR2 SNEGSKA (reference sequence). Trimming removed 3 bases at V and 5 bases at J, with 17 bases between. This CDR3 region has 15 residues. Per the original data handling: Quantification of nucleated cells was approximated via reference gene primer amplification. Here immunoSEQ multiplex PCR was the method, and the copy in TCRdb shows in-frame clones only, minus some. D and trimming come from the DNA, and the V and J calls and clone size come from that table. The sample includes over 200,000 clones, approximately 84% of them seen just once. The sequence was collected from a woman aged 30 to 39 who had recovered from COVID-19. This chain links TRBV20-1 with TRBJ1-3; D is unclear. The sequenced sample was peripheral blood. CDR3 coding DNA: TGCAGTGCTAGTGACCTCCTGAGTCCAAGAAACACCATATATTTT. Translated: CSASDLLSPRNTIYF.